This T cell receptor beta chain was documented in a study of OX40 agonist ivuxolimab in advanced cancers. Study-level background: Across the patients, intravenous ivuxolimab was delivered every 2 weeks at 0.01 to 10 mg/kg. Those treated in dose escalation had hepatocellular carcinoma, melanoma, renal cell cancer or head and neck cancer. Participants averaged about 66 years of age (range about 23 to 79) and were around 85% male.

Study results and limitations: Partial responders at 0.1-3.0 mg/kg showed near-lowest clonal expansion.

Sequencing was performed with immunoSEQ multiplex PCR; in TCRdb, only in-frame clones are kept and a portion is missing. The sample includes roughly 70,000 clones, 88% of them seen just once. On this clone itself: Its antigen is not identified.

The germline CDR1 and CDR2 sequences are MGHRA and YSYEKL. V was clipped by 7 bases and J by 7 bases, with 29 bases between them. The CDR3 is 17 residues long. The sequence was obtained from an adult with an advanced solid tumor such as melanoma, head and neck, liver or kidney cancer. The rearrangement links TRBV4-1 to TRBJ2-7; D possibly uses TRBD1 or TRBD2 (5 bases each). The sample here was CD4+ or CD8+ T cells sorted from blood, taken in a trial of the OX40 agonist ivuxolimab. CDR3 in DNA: TGCGCCAGCATCCTTACCGCGGGCAGGACAAACCCTTGGGAGCAGTACTTC. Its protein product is CASILTAGRTNPWEQYF.